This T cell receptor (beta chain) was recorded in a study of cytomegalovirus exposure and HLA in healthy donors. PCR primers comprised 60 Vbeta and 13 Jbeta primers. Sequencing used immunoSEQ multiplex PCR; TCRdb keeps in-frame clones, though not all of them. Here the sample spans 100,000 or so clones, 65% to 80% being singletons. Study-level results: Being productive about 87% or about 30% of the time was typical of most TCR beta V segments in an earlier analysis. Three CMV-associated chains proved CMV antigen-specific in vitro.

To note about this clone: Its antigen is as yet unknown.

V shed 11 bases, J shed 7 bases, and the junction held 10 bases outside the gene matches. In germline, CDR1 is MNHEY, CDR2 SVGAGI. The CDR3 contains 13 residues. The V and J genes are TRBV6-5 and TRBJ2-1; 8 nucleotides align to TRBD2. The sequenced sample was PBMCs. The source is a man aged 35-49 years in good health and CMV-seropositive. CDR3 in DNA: TGTGCCGCCCGGGGGGGCCCCCGGAATGAGCAGTTCTTC. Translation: CAARGGPRNEQFF.